The 25 T cell receptor beta chains listed next were all sequenced from one sample in a study of glioma-infiltrating T cells after dendritic cell vaccination. Time point defined: after dendritic cell vaccination, including at tumor progression/relapse. Using immunoSEQ multiplex PCR, the repertoire was profiled, and TCRdb retains in-frame clones only, with some absent. The data hold 100,000 or so clones, with 85% to 90% observed a single time. The sequencing used blood, collected after dendritic cell vaccination. The receptors here all came from a human donor with glioblastoma.

The V and J genes are TRBV6-1 and TRBJ2-1; 14 positions agree with TRBD2. Germline V lookup: CDR1 MNHNS, CDR2 SASEGT. The CDR3 has 16 residues. V dropped 2 bases and J dropped 7; count of bases not matched to a gene: 4. Here the CDR3 reads CASSEQGLAGENEQFF. CDR3 in DNA: TGTGCCAGCAGTGAACAGGGACTAGCGGGAGAAAATGAGCAGTTCTTC.

The chain is built from TRBV19 and TRBJ1-5; tentatively, D is TRBD1 (6 bases). CDR3 size: 13 residues. The V gene's germline CDR1 is LNHDA and CDR2 SQIVND (reference sequence). V was pared by 5 bases and J by 4 bases, with 9 bases between. DNA for the CDR3: TGTGCCAGTAGTGGAGACAGGAATCAGCCCCAGCATTTT. This sequence encodes CASSGDRNQPQHF.

This clone was observed at least ten times. The chain is built from TRBV15 and TRBJ2-7, with 7 bases that match TRBD2. Losses at the gene ends were 4 bases for V and 0 bases for J; bases not matched to a gene: 3. The CDR3 sequence is 14 residues long. Per germline, CDR1 LNHNV and CDR2 YYDKDF (reference sequence). The CDR3 bases are TGTGCCACCAGCACCGGACTAGACTCCTACGAGCAGTACTTC. Encoded protein: CATSTGLDSYEQYF.

J is TRBJ2-5 and V is TRBV5-4; the match to TRBD2 covers 8 bases. The V and J ends lost 3 bases and 6 bases, in that order; junction bases with no gene match: 7. CDR3 size: 14 residues. The germline CDR1 and CDR2 sequences are SGHNT and YYREEE (reference sequence). CDR3 protein: CASSSPGLEKTQYF. As DNA, the CDR3 is TGTGCCAGCAGCTCTCCGGGACTAGAGAAGACCCAGTACTTC.

This chain uses TRBV5-6 with TRBJ1-5, with TRBD1 as a possible D gene (6 bases). Germline V gene data show CDR1 as SGHDT and CDR2 as YYEEEE. CDR3 length equals 16 residues. The V gene lost 1 base and the J gene lost 1 base, with 12 bases spanning the gap. CDR3: CASSLSGTQSNQPQHF. The CDR3 DNA follows: TGTGCCAGCAGCTTGAGTGGGACACAGAGCAATCAGCCCCAGCATTTT.

CDR3 loop: CASSIDQGYTGELFF. The CDR3 coding sequence is TGTGCCAGTAGTATAGATCAGGGATACACCGGGGAGCTGTTTTTT. The genes are TRBV19 and TRBJ2-2; D might be TRBD1 (5 bases). The CDR3 runs 15 residues. Trimming left V 0 bases short and J 3 bases short, with 8 bases between. Germline loops: CDR1 LNHDA, CDR2 SQIVND (reference sequence).

This chain links TRBV19 with TRBJ1-1, with D tentatively TRBD1 (5 bases). The ends were cut back, 9 bases at V and 10 bases at J, with 12 bases in the middle. Germline CDR1 LNHDA, CDR2 SQIVND (reference sequence). The CDR3 sequence is 10 residues long. CDR3 region: CASAQGAAFF. CDR3 nucleotides: TGTGCCAGCGCTCAGGGCGCAGCTTTCTTT.

This clone has more than one count but fewer than ten. The chain uses TRBV2 and TRBJ2-3, with 7 bases fitting TRBD1. V shed 9 bases, J shed 0 bases, and the junction held 6 bases outside the gene matches. This CDR3 contains 14 residues. CDR1 and CDR2 (germline): SNHLY, FYNNEI. The CDR3 coding sequence is TGTGCCAGGGGGACAGTTTCGAGCACAGATACGCAGTATTTT. Its translation: CARGTVSSTDTQYF.

This sequence joins TRBV10-3 and TRBJ1-1; perhaps TRBD1 as D (5 bases). Germline-derived CDR1 and CDR2 are ENHRY and SYGVKD. The V gene lost 1 base and the J gene lost 7 bases, with 10 bases spanning the gap. The CDR3 has 13 amino acids. The CDR3 nucleotides are TGTGCCATCAGTGAGTTGGGGGAGGGTGAAGCTTTCTTT. Its translation: CAISELGEGEAFF.

The chain joins TRBV6-5 to TRBJ2-5; D is possibly TRBD1 (5 bases). This CDR3 is built from 14 residues. Trimming shortened V by 6 bases and J by 4 bases, and 15 bases separated the two germline ends. Germline CDR1 and CDR2: MNHEY and SVGAGI. The CDR3, as DNA: TGTGCCAGCAGCGGGCGACAGTTTTCAGAGACCCAGTACTTC. Its protein is CASSGRQFSETQYF.

The chain has TRBV6-5 and TRBJ2-7, with D unclear. This CDR3 region has 14 residues. V lost 0 bases, J lost 0 bases, and 6 bases lay in between. Germline CDR1 is MNHEY and CDR2 is SVGAGI. The CDR3 DNA is TGTGCCAGCAGTTACTCCGGTAGCTCCTACGAGCAGTACTTC. Translated, it gives CASSYSGSSYEQYF.

The chain carries TRBV5-1 and TRBJ2-3, with TRBD1 matching 9 bases. The length of the CDR3 is 16 residues. The trim removed 0 bases at V and 3 bases at J, leaving 5 bases unmatched. Germline-derived CDR1 and CDR2 are SGHRS and YFSETQ. CDR3 nucleotides: TGCGCCAGCAGCTTGGAACAGGGGGCTGGGACAGATACGCAGTATTTT. This sequence encodes CASSLEQGAGTDTQYF.

The gene calls are TRBV21-1 and TRBJ2-5; TRBD2, the table's D call, was not compared with the DNA. TRBV21-1 is a pseudogene. The CDR3 runs 18 residues. CDR3 nucleotide sequence: TGTGCCAGCAGCAAAGGTCCTAGACTAGCGGGGAATTGGGGGACCCAGTACTTC. Encoded protein: CASSKGPRLAGNWGTQYF.

Points on this clone: Other nucleotide sequences from this sample produce the same CDR3. The rearrangement joins TRBV5-1 to TRBJ1-1; TRBD1 matches 8 bases. The CDR3 sequence is 13 residues long. Germline loops: CDR1 SGHRS, CDR2 YFSETQ. Trimming took 2 bases from V and 3 from J; bases not matched to a gene: 0. The CDR3 loop reads CASSLQGDTEAFF. The CDR3, as DNA: TGCGCCAGCAGCTTACAGGGGGACACTGAAGCTTTCTTT.

The V call is TRBV2, the J call TRBJ2-5; perhaps TRBD1 as D (5 bases). CDR1 and CDR2 (germline): SNHLY, FYNNEI. The CDR3 contains 14 residues. V lost 2 bases and J lost 5, with 12 bases in between. The CDR3, as DNA: TGTGCCAGCAGTGAATTGCAGGGTGGGGAGACCCAGTACTTC. Translation: CASSELQGGETQYF.

The chain recombines TRBV7-3 with TRBJ1-1, with TRBD1 identical over 11 bases. Germline CDR1 reads SGHTA; CDR2 reads FQGTGA. V lost 6 bases to trimming and J lost 9 bases; unmatched junction nucleotides: 9. CDR3 size: 14 residues. CDR3 DNA: TGTGCCAGCAGTGCCGGGACAGGGGGGACGAAAGCTTTCTTT. Encoded protein: CASSAGTGGTKAFF.

The chain is built from TRBV14 and TRBJ2-2, with a possible D match to TRBD2 (5 bases). The CDR3 loop spans 14 amino acids. CDR1 and CDR2 (germline): SGHDN, FVKESK. The V and J ends lost 1 base and 6 bases respectively, with 9 bases between them. The CDR3 loop reads CASSQVSGSGELFF. The CDR3 nucleotides read TGTGCCAGCAGCCAAGTTTCGGGATCCGGGGAGCTGTTTTTT. The full variable domain, rest sourced from reference TRBV14 and TRBJ2-2, is EAGVTQFPSHSVIEKGQTVTLRCDPISGHDNLYWYRRVMGKEIKFLLHFVKESKQDESGMPNNRFLAERTGGTYSTLKVQPAELEDSGVYFCASSQVSGSGELFFGEGSRLTVL.

The gene calls are TRBV29-1 and TRBJ2-3; 8 bases are a match to TRBD2. The CDR3 sequence is 17 residues long. Germline values: CDR1 SQVTM, CDR2 ANQGSEA. V dropped 0 bases and J dropped 4; count of bases not matched to a gene: 12. This chain's CDR3 is CSVEDTLGAGRADTQYF. CDR3 bases: TGCAGCGTTGAAGACACCCTGGGGGCCGGGAGGGCAGATACGCAGTATTTT.

As DNA, the CDR3 is TGTGCCAGCAGGGCGCGTGACAGGGCTATCACTGAAGCTTTCTTT. This gives the protein CASRARDRAITEAFF. This chain joins TRBV2 and TRBJ1-1; 7 positions match TRBD1. This CDR3 contains 15 residues. V lost 6 bases and J lost 4; bases outside the gene matches: 11. Germline V gene data show CDR1 as SNHLY and CDR2 as FYNNEI.

This clone was detected only once. V is TRBV11-3 and J is TRBJ2-5; possible D gene TRBD1, 6 bases. This CDR3 has 15 amino acids. Germline V gives CDR1 SGHNT, CDR2 YENEEA. V lost 4 bases to trimming and J lost 2 bases, with 14 bases between them. The CDR3 bases are TGTGCCAGCAGCTCATGGGGGCAGACTCAAGAGACCCAGTACTTC. It translates to CASSSWGQTQETQYF.

As regards this clone: Other DNA sequences from this sample encode an identical CDR3 as well. The rearrangement links TRBV7-8 to TRBJ2-2; 10 bases are shared with TRBD2. Germline CDR1 reads SGHVS; CDR2 reads FQNEAQ. The CDR3 is 16 residues long. V lost 5 bases, J lost 1 base, and 4 bases stayed unmatched. CDR3 region: CASSPRTSGNTGELFF. CDR3 nucleotides: TGTGCCAGCAGCCCCAGGACTAGCGGGAACACCGGGGAGCTGTTTTTT. Full variable domain (outside the CDR3, taken from reference TRBV7-8 and TRBJ2-2): GAGVSQSPRYKVAKRGQDVALRCDPISGHVSLFWYQQALGQGPEFLTYFQNEAQLDKSGLPSDRFFAERPEGSVSTLKIQRTQQEDSAVYLCASSPRTSGNTGELFFGEGSRLTVL.

The chain uses TRBV10-3 and TRBJ2-5; D is perhaps TRBD1 (5 bases). The germline V and J ends were trimmed by 0 bases and 14 bases, with 16 bases remaining between them. The CDR3 loop spans 13 amino acids. CDR1 and CDR2 (germline): ENHRY, SYGVKD. Here the CDR3 reads CAISESAGKSYYF. The CDR3 DNA is TGTGCCATCAGTGAGTCGGCAGGGAAGTCTTATTACTTC.

This chain links TRBV5-1 with TRBJ2-7; D remains ambiguous. Trimming took 6 bases from V and 6 from J, leaving 13 bases between them. The V gene's germline CDR1 is SGHRS and CDR2 YFSETQ. The CDR3 length is 12 residues. The CDR3: CASTDSPSEQYF. The CDR3 nucleotides read TGCGCCAGCACCGACTCCCCTAGCGAGCAGTACTTC.

Points on this clone: This sample includes further DNA sequences coding for the same CDR3. The chain is built from TRBV25-1 and TRBJ1-6; TRBD1 matches 7 bases. The V gene's germline CDR1 is MGHDK and CDR2 SYGVNS. This CDR3 spans 14 amino acids. V was clipped by 4 bases and J by 9 bases; unmatched bases: 6. The CDR3 DNA follows: TGTGCCAGCAGTGGACAGGGAAGGTCTTCACCCCTCCACTTT. This gives the protein CASSGQGRSSPLHF.

Regarding this clone: A junction boundary mismatches the germline segment, possibly from a read error. The same CDR3 also results from other DNA sequences found in this sample. The V and J genes are TRBV6-5 and TRBJ1-6; D may be TRBD1 (5 bases). This CDR3 spans 14 amino acids. Looked up from germline, CDR1 is MNHEY and CDR2 is SVGAGI. The CDR3: CASSYDSPNSPLHF. In DNA, the CDR3 is TGTGCCAGCAGTTACGACAGTCCTAATTCCCCCCTCCACTTT.